This T cell receptor beta chain is drawn from a study of T cell clonality in common variable immunodeficiency. The CDR3 totals 15 residues. CDR1 MDHEN and CDR2 SYDVKM come from the germline V gene. Trimming removed 7 bases at V and 0 bases at J, with 15 bases between. The table came from immunoSEQ multiplex PCR; TCRdb's copy has only in-frame clones and leaves some out. This sample carries roughly 28,000 clones, none of them present only once. This clone was recorded many times. Read data end 3 residues before the CDR3 end; the end is taken from the germline J gene. This receptor was taken from a person aged 18-70 years in good health. Sequencing used peripheral blood mononuclear cells. The chain is built from TRBV28 and TRBJ1-2, with D tentatively TRBD1 (6 bases). Partial CDR3 DNA: TGTGCCAGCACCTCCGGACAGATAGCTAACTATGGC. It translates to CASTSGQIANYG. The CDR3 as a whole reads CASTSGQIANYGYTF.